The entry below gives a single T cell receptor beta chain sequence along with its context. Its specificity is unknown. This CDR3 comprises 16 residues. V was shortened by 5 bases and J by 2 bases, with 17 bases between the two germline ends. In germline, CDR1 is SEHNR, CDR2 FQNEAQ (reference sequence). This specimen comes from a study of OX40 agonist ivuxolimab in advanced cancers. Overall study context: The dose of intravenous ivuxolimab that patients received every 2 weeks ranged from 0.01 to 10 mg/kg. Under the entry rules, prior anti-PD-1, anti-PD-L1 or anti-CTLA-4 therapy was allowed, and about 40% had some. Three patients got partial responses; one had hepatocellular carcinoma and two had cutaneous melanoma.

Profiled with immunoSEQ multiplex PCR; TCRdb holds only in-frame clones, not every one. The table shows some 91,000 clones, with about 87% occurring only once. Findings of the study overall: Compared with CD4+, CD8+ T cells on average had more expanded clones.

The TCR sequence derives from an adult with an advanced solid tumor such as melanoma, head and neck, liver or kidney cancer. The input for sequencing was CD4+ or CD8+ T cells sorted from blood, taken in a trial of the OX40 agonist ivuxolimab. This chain links TRBV7-9 with TRBJ2-3; D ambiguous. CDR3 DNA sequence: TGTGCCAGCAGCCGAGTTCTAGAGAGGAACACAGATACGCAGTATTTT. It translates to CASSRVLERNTDTQYF.